This T cell receptor beta chain was sequenced for a study of blood T cell repertoires in COVID-19. Produced via immunoSEQ multiplex PCR; TCRdb's table is partial and in-frame only. The table lists tens of thousands of clones, roughly 89% of them singletons. The junction had 8 bases not matched to a gene; V was cut back by 3 bases and J by 1 base. Germline CDR1 MNHEY, CDR2 SMNVEV (reference sequence). The CDR3 has 16 amino acids. The clonotype comes from a man aged 50 or older with acute or convalescent COVID-19. The rearrangement uses TRBV27 and TRBJ2-7, with 8 bases fitting TRBD1. The sequencing sample was made of peripheral blood. CDR3 protein: CASSLVVGQGSYEQYF. CDR3 in DNA: TGTGCCAGCAGTTTGGTAGTAGGACAGGGTTCCTACGAGCAGTACTTC.